The 2 T cell receptor beta chains presented below share a single source sample, sequenced in a study of shared clonotypes between healthy human individuals. Some clones are missing from TCRdb's copy, which holds only in-frame ones; the method was immunoSEQ multiplex PCR. The table includes under 650,000 clones, about 95% detected once. Input material: naive CD4+ T cells sorted from blood. Subset meaning: CD45RA+ positively selected. The origin of the receptors is a woman aged 30 to 39 in good health.

The chain carries TRBV5-4 and TRBJ2-7; 8 bases fit TRBD2. This CDR3 comprises 15 residues. V dropped 0 bases and J dropped 6; count of bases not matched to a gene: 8. Per the germline V gene, CDR1 is SGHNT and CDR2 is YYREEE (reference sequence). The chain's CDR3 is CASSLVSGGPSEQYF. CDR3 coding DNA: TGTGCCAGCAGCTTGGTTTCGGGAGGGCCCTCCGAGCAGTACTTC.

CDR3 loop: CASSSLNGDSTRYEQYF. The CDR3 bases are TGTGCCAGCAGCTCCCTAAACGGGGACAGTACTCGCTACGAGCAGTACTTC. This sequence joins TRBV13 and TRBJ2-7; 7 bases line up with TRBD1. Looked up from germline, CDR1 is PRHDT and CDR2 is FYEKMQ (reference sequence). The V segment lost 4 bases and the J segment 3 bases; nucleotides outside the gene matches: 15. The CDR3 is made up of 17 amino acids.